The sample holds one count of the clone carrying this T cell receptor (beta chain). The data derive from a study of blood T cell repertoires in COVID-19. Across the whole study: From T cells, B-cell-depleted T cells, or PBMCs came the material, which was cDNA or gDNA.

Seattle cases were enrolled at active infection and followed longitudinally. Original processing methods: Counts of nucleated cells, estimated from reference gene primer amplification, were obtained. Measured with immunoSEQ multiplex PCR; TCRdb has only the in-frame clones, and not every one. That table is the source of V, J and clone size, and D and trimming were worked out from the DNA. The table shows 120,000 or so clones, with around 90% occurring only once. Germline lookup yields CDR1 LNHDA and CDR2 SQIVND (reference sequence). This CDR3 contains 15 residues. J gave up 5 bases and V 7 bases, and 12 bases lay outside the gene matches.

This TCR was sampled from an older woman with COVID-19, enrolled during active disease. Input material: peripheral blood. The chain carries TRBV19 and TRBJ2-5, with 8 bases fitting TRBD2. The chain's CDR3 is CASKGQRGNGETQYF. The CDR3 DNA is TGTGCCAGTAAAGGCCAGCGGGGGAATGGGGAGACCCAGTACTTC.